The 13 T cell receptor beta chains below come from one sample, sequenced in a study of beta chain features in type 1 diabetes. cDNA synthesis used the whole RNA isolate, giving expressed TCRB sequences. Clones were read by immunoSEQ multiplex PCR, and TCRdb kept only the in-frame ones, dropping some. The sample consists of about 320,000 clones, 12% to 15% of them appearing once. The sample comprised central memory CD4+ T cells from blood. These receptor sequences come from a man under 40 in good health.

The J gene is TRBJ2-5, the V gene TRBV5-8; 10 bases are shared with TRBD2. This CDR3 has 18 residues. The ends lost 5 bases at V and 1 base at J; junction bases unmatched: 14. Germline V gene lookup returns CDR1 SGHTS and CDR2 YDEGEE. CDR3 protein: CASRPGTSASGAQETQYF. In DNA, the CDR3 is TGTGCCAGCAGACCCGGGACTAGCGCCTCAGGAGCCCAAGAGACCCAGTACTTC.

This clone has a handful of counts. This rearrangement joins TRBV5-5 to TRBJ2-5; maybe TRBD2 (6 bases). CDR3 length: 15 residues. Germline V lookup: CDR1 SGHKS, CDR2 YYEKEE (reference sequence). V gave up 4 bases and J gave up 3 bases, with 16 bases separating them. This chain's CDR3 is CASSPRARGEETQYF. CDR3 DNA: TGTGCCAGCAGCCCCCGGGCGCGGGGTGAAGAGACCCAGTACTTC.

This chain uses TRBV6-1 with TRBJ2-1, with TRBD2 matching 8 bases. The CDR3 consists of 15 residues. V shed 8 bases, J shed 7 bases, and the junction held 13 bases outside the gene matches. Germline values: CDR1 MNHNS, CDR2 SASEGT. The CDR3 region has the DNA TGTGCCAGCCTTCCTCGCGGGGGGACTACTAATGAGCAGTTCTTC. Protein product: CASLPRGGTTNEQFF.

This clone was counted only a few times. CDR3 coding DNA: TGTGCCAGCAGCTTAGAGTTAGGGGGATTCAGCACAGATACGCAGTATTTT. Translation: CASSLELGGFSTDTQYF. This sequence joins TRBV11-2 and TRBJ2-3; perhaps TRBD1 as D (6 bases). Per the germline V gene, CDR1 is SGHAT and CDR2 is FQNNGV. The V end was cut by 0 bases, the J end by 0 bases, with 13 bases between. The CDR3 consists of 17 residues. Variable domain in full (rest from reference TRBV11-2 and TRBJ2-3): EAGVAQSPRYKIIEKRQSVAFWCNPISGHATLYWYQQILGQGPKLLIQFQNNGVVDDSQLPKDRFSAERLKGVDSTLKIQPAKLEDSAVYLCASSLELGGFSTDTQYFGPGTRLTVL.

The V call is TRBV5-6, the J call TRBJ2-1; possible D gene TRBD1, 5 bases. Germline values: CDR1 SGHDT, CDR2 YYEEEE. Trimming cost V 0 bases and J 5 bases, with 12 bases left between them. The CDR3 has 15 amino acids. The CDR3 region is CASSLGTQYHNEQFF. CDR3 nucleotides: TGTGCCAGCAGCTTGGGGACACAATACCACAATGAGCAGTTCTTC.

A few counts support this clone. A read error may account for a junction end that differs from germline. The genes are TRBV10-3 and TRBJ2-1; D not certain. Germline V CDR1 and CDR2: ENHRY, SYGVKD. The CDR3 length is 12 residues. In DNA form, the CDR3 reads TGTGCCAGCAGTTTAAGTCCCAGTGAGCAGTTCTTC. Protein product: CASSLSPSEQFF.

There are many counts of this clone. The V gene is TRBV7-9, the J gene TRBJ1-3; D is ambiguous. CDR1 and CDR2 from the germline V gene are SEHNR and FQNEAQ (reference sequence). The CDR3 is made up of 15 amino acids. V was clipped by 0 bases and J by 0 bases, with 6 bases between them. The chain's CDR3 is CASSLASGSGNTIYF. Written as DNA, the CDR3 is TGTGCCAGCAGCTTAGCAAGCGGCTCTGGAAACACCATATATTTT. Together with reference TRBV7-9 and TRBJ1-3, the CDR3 gives the full variable domain: DTGVSQNPRHKITKRGQNVTFRCDPISEHNRLYWYRQTLGQGPEFLTYFQNEAQLEKSRLLSDRFSAERPKGSFSTLEIQRTEQGDSAMYLCASSLASGSGNTIYFGEGSWLTVV.

This clone has a handful of counts. V gene TRBV5-4 combines with J gene TRBJ1-1; D uncertain. Trimming pared 5 bases from V and 8 bases from J, leaving 25 bases between. The length of the CDR3 is 16 residues. Germline values: CDR1 SGHNT, CDR2 YYREEE (reference sequence). CDR3 sequence reads: CASSQRRSAPSSEAFF. Here the CDR3 DNA reads TGTGCCAGCAGTCAAAGGAGGTCCGCCCCCTCCTCGGAAGCTTTCTTT. Using reference TRBV5-4 and TRBJ1-1 for the parts outside the CDR3, the full variable domain is ETGVTQSPTHLIKTRGQQVTLRCSSQSGHNTVSWYQQALGQGPQFIFQYYREEENGRGNFPPRFSGLQFPNYSSELNVNALELDDSALYLCASSQRRSAPSSEAFFGQGTRLTVV.

The V and J genes are TRBV6-1 and TRBJ2-5; 8 positions match TRBD1. The CDR3 sequence is 14 residues long. Losses at the gene ends were 5 bases for V and 5 bases for J; bases not matched to a gene: 7. Germline CDR1 and CDR2: MNHNS and SASEGT. This CDR3 is CASSPRQGRETQYF. The CDR3 coding sequence is TGTGCCAGCAGTCCCAGACAGGGGAGGGAGACCCAGTACTTC.

The chain combines TRBV30 with TRBJ1-2, with D perhaps TRBD1 (5 bases). The CDR3 is made up of 14 amino acids. Germline V gives CDR1 GTSNPN, CDR2 SVGIG (reference sequence). Trimming cost V 5 bases and J 8 bases, with 21 bases left between them. The CDR3, as DNA: TGTGCCTGGTCCGGAGGGACGGCCGTCTTGGGCTACACCTTC. Translated, it gives CAWSGGTAVLGYTF.

Written as DNA, the CDR3 is TGTGCCAGCAGTCCCCCCGATTGGCAGTCCCCCCACCCTGGACACCCAACCGGGGAGCTGTTTTTT. Translated, it gives CASSPPDWQSPHPGHPTGELFF. The chain has TRBV27 and TRBJ2-2; D possibly corresponds to TRBD1 (5 bases). The V and J ends lost 5 bases and 5 bases respectively, with 36 bases between them. The CDR3 is made up of 22 amino acids. Per germline, CDR1 MNHEY and CDR2 SMNVEV (reference sequence).

This clone turned up a few times. The chain uses TRBV7-2 and TRBJ2-5, with TRBD1 identical over 8 bases. Looked up from germline, CDR1 is SGHTA and CDR2 is FQGNSA. The J segment lost 5 bases and the V segment lost 5 bases, leaving 16 bases of the junction unmatched. The CDR3 covers 17 residues. CDR3 sequence (DNA): TGTGCCAGCAGCCGCCCCCCCTTTGGGACAGGTGTGGAGACCCAGTACTTC. Translated: CASSRPPFGTGVETQYF.

In this sample, this clone turned up a few times. The CDR3 sequence: CAWTRSGSPLHF. Here the CDR3 DNA reads TGTGCCTGGACTCGAAGCGGTTCACCCCTCCACTTT. V and J are TRBV30 and TRBJ1-6; D not certain. CDR3 length equals 12 residues. Germline CDR1 GTSNPN, CDR2 SVGIG (reference sequence). The V end was cut by 4 bases, the J end by 9 bases, with 10 bases between.